The subject of this entry is one TCR beta chain. Antigen specificity is unknown. The data were taken from a study of monozygotic twins with inflammatory bowel disease. General observations from the study: Among twins, concordant and discordant pairs did not differ in repertoire similarity, possibly from limited power. The authors could not tell different T cell subtypes apart.

Molecular identifiers with 6-nucleotide sample barcodes were added during cDNA synthesis via template switching. TCRdb re-called the 5' RACE reads; every CDR3 protein appears as one record, without DNA. The sample's table shows about 160,000 distinct CDR3 sequences. Germline V lookup: CDR1 SGHTA, CDR2 FQGNSA. This CDR3 contains 15 residues. This TCR derives from a human donor with ulcerative colitis or Crohn's disease, or a healthy co-twin of an affected twin (not recorded which). Sequenced material: blood. V and J are TRBV7-2 and TRBJ2-1; TCRdb calls TRBD2, which cannot be checked without DNA. The CDR3 is CASSSQTSGNNEQFF. Using reference TRBV7-2 and TRBJ2-1 for the parts outside the CDR3, the full variable domain is GAGVSQSPSNKVTEKGKDVELRCDPISGHTALYWYRQSLGQGLEFLIYFQGNSAPDKSGLPSDRFSAERTGGSVSTLTIQRTQQEDSAVYLCASSSQTSGNNEQFFGPGTRLTVL.